Listed below are T cell receptor beta chains from one sample, sequenced in a study of cytotoxic CD8 clonotypes in ibrutinib-treated CLL. The assay was immunoSEQ multiplex PCR, and TCRdb's table has in-frame clones only and misses some. Of 250,000 to 350,000 clones listed, roughly 76% are singletons. Material: PBMCs, obtained at disease progression, from a patient treated with ibrutinib. The origin of the receptors is a human donor with chronic lymphocytic leukemia. The CDR3 runs from the conserved cysteine through the conserved F or W. The D gene is left open where the match is weak. A clone size is listed for some rows: how often the clone was seen (once, few, many), or a class if it is expanded.

J,D,size,V,DNA,CDR3
TRBJ1-2,TRBD1,few,TRBV25-1,TGTGCCAGCAGTGAAAAAGGGACAGCTTATGGCTACACCTTC,CASSEKGTAYGYTF
TRBJ1-5,TRBD1,-,TRBV28,TGTGCCAGCAGTTCCGGACAGGGCTGGCAGCCCCAGCATTTT,CASSSGQGWQPQHF
TRBJ2-7,-,-,TRBV10-2,TGCGCCAGCAGTGAGCCGAGAGATTACGAGCAGTACTTC,CASSEPRDYEQYF
TRBJ1-5,-,-,TRBV4-1,TGCGCCAGCAGCCAAGATAGGGCAGCTATGTTTAATAGCAATCAGCCCCAGCATTTT,CASSQDRAAMFNSNQPQHF
TRBJ2-6,-,-,TRBV15,TGTGCCACCAGCAGAGCTCTAACTTCTGGGGCCAACGTCCTGACTTTC,CATSRALTSGANVLTF
TRBJ2-1,TRBD1,-,TRBV25-1,TGTGCCAGCAGTGTCCGGGACAGAGCCCTCAATGAGCAGTTCTTC,CASSVRDRALNEQFF
TRBJ2-7,-,-,TRBV28,TGTGCCAGCAGTTTGGGGTTACCTGAGCAGTACTTC,CASSLGLPEQYF
TRBJ2-1,TRBD1,-,TRBV6-5,TGTGCCAGCAGTTACTCGACTCTACAGGGGTATGAGCAGTTCTTC,CASSYSTLQGYEQFF
TRBJ1-2,TRBD1,-,TRBV19,TGTGCCAGTAGTTTGGGGACAGTCTATGGCTACACCTTC,CASSLGTVYGYTF
TRBJ1-1,-,-,TRBV18,TGTGCCAGCTCACCACTTTTTAATTCCGAGCCGAACACTGAAGCTTTCTTT,CASSPLFNSEPNTEAFF
TRBJ2-7,-,-,TRBV11-2,TGTGCCAGCAGCCAGGCTAGCGAAGTCTCCTACGAGCAGTACTTC,CASSQASEVSYEQYF
TRBJ2-5,TRBD1,-,TRBV10-2,TGCGCCAGCACCATCGACAGGGATCAAGAGACCCAGTACTTC,CASTIDRDQETQYF
TRBJ1-3,-,-,TRBV14,TGTGCCAGCAGCCAAGACGCGGGCGTTCTTGGAAACACCATATATTTT,CASSQDAGVLGNTIYF
TRBJ2-1,TRBD2,few,TRBV7-9,TGTGCCAGCAGCCTGACTAGCGGGAGGGTCCATGAGCAGTTCTTC,CASSLTSGRVHEQFF
TRBJ2-4,TRBD1,-,TRBV11-2,TGTGCCAGCAGCTTAGATAGGGGGCACATTCAGTACTTC,CASSLDRGHIQYF
TRBJ1-1,-,-,TRBV10-2,TGCGCCAGCAGTGAGAGTGCAGGGATAATGAACACTGAAGCTTTCTTT,CASSESAGIMNTEAFF
TRBJ2-3,TRBD2,-,TRBV11-2,TGTGCCAGCAGCTTAGAGGGGGGACTAGCGCCGAATACGCAGTATTTT,CASSLEGGLAPNTQYF
TRBJ2-5,-,-,TRBV13,TGTGCCAGCAGCTTAGGAGGGTGGCAGGACCAAGAGACCCAGTACTTC,CASSLGGWQDQETQYF
TRBJ2-7,TRBD2,-,TRBV29-1,TGCAGCGTGAAAAGACGGAGACTAGCGGAAGGGGACGAGCAGTACTTC,CSVKRRRLAEGDEQYF
TRBJ2-1,-,-,TRBV10-3,TGTGCCATCAGTAACTACAGGGAGGACAATGAGCAGTTCTTC,CAISNYREDNEQFF
TRBJ1-2,-,once,TRBV5-1,TGCGCCAGCAGCTTGGCGGCCGGTTTGGAATCCTATGGCTACACCTTC,CASSLAAGLESYGYTF
TRBJ2-1,TRBD2,-,TRBV12-5,TGTGCTAGTTTAGAGCGGGGGGGCGTGGGTTACAATGAGCAGTTCTTC,CASLERGGVGYNEQFF